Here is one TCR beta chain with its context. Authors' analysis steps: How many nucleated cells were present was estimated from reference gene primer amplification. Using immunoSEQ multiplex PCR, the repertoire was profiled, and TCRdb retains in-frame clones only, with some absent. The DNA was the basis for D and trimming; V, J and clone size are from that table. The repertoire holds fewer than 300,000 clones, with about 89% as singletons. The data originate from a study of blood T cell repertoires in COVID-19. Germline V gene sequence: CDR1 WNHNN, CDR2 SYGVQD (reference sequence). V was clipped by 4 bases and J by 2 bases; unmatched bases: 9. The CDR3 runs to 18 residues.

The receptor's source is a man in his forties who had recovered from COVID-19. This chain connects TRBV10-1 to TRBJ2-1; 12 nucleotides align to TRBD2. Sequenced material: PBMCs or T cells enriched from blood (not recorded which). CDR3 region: CASSAHSTSGSTYNEQFF. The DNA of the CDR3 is TGCGCCAGCAGTGCTCACTCGACTAGCGGGAGTACCTACAATGAGCAGTTCTTC.